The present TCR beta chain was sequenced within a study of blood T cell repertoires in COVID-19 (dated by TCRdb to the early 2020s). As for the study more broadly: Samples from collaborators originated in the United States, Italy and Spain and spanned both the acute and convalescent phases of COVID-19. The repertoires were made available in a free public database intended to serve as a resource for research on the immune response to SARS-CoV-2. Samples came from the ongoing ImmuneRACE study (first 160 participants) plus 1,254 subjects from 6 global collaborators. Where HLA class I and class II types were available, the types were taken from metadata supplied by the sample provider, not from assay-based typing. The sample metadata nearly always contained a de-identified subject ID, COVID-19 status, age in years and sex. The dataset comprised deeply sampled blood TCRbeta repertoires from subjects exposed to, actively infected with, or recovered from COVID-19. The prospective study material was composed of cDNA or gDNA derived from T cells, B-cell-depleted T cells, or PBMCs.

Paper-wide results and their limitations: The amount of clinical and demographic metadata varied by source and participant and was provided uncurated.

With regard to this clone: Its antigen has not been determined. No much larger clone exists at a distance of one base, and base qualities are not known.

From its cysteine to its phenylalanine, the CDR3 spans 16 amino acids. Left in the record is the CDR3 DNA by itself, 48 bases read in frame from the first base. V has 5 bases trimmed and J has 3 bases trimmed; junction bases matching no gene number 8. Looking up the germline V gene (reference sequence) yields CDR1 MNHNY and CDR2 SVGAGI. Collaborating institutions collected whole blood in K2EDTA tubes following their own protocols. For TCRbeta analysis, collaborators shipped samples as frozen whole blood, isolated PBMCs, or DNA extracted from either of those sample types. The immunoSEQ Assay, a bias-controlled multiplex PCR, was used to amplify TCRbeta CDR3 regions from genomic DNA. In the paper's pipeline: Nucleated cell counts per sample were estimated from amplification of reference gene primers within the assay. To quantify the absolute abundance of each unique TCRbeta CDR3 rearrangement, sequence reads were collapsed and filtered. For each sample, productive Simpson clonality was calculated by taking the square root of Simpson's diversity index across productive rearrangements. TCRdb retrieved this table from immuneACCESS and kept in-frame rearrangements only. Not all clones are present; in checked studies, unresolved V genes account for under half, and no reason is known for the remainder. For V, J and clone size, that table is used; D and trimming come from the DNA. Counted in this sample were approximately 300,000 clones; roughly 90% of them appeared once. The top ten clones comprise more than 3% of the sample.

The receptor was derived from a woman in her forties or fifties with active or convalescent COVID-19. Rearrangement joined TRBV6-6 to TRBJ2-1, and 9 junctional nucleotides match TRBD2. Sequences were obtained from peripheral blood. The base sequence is TGTGCCAGCAGTGCCCGAGCGGGAGGCTTCTACAATGAGCAGTTCTTC. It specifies CASSARAGGFYNEQFF.